The sequence of this TCR beta chain was determined in a study of cytomegalovirus exposure and HLA in healthy donors. About the study: Unique TCRs from HLA-typed donors, about 78 million of them, were held in an early data release. Study-wide results and limits: For TCR beta chains, V- and J-gene trimming was later linked to a missense DCLRE1C variant. Analysis performed later showed TCR beta chains linked to HLA being more clonally expanded than equally common others.

PCR amplification relied on 60 Vbeta primers (plus 13 Jbeta primers). Clones were sequenced by immunoSEQ multiplex PCR, and TCRdb holds only the in-frame ones, with some missing. Across roughly 150,000 clones, the top ten clones capture approximately 1.5% of the sample. V lost 4 bases to trimming and J lost 1 base; unmatched junction nucleotides: 12. CDR1 and CDR2 (germline): SGHAT, FQNNGV. The CDR3 runs to 17 residues. To note about this clone: Its antigen is still unknown.

The sample comprised PBMCs. This chain connects TRBV11-2 to TRBJ2-7, with 8 nucleotides matching TRBD2. The clonotype originates from a woman aged 45-65 years in good health and CMV-seronegative. The CDR3 DNA follows: TGTGCCAGCAGCTCGAGTGGAGCGGGAGCCATTTCCTACGAGCAGTACTTC. Protein product: CASSSSGAGAISYEQYF.